This is a list of T cell receptor beta chains from one sample in a study of cytomegalovirus exposure and HLA in healthy donors. Profiling relied on immunoSEQ multiplex PCR, and the TCRdb table lists in-frame clones only, not all of them. The data hold 35,000 to 50,000 clones, with approximately 80% observed a single time. The sample comprised PBMCs. Receptors originate from a man aged 30 to 39 in good health and CMV-seronegative. Each CDR3 is given without its conserved first and last residue. Part of the rows lack a size; the others show once, few, many or a class for expanded clones.

>TRBV4-3|-|TRBJ2-3
ASSFQTSGTDTQY
>TRBV30|-|TRBJ1-4
AWSGRTGINEKLF
>TRBV27|-|TRBJ2-1
ASSLRGTIYNEQF
>TRBV5-4|few|TRBJ1-2
ASSEGALAGYT
>TRBV27|-|-
ASSIRTGTNYEQY
>TRBV18|-|TRBJ2-3
ASSPLGRTGISTDTQY
>TRBV7-9|-|TRBJ2-7
SSSLGIGQARSYEQY
>TRBV11-2|-|TRBJ1-6
ASSRSDRGTNSPLH
>TRBV15|-|TRBJ1-3
ATSRDPTGGNTIY
>TRBV10-3|-|TRBJ1-1
AIRGTGGVSDEAF
>TRBV6-1|-|TRBJ1-2
ASSEVRPGHGITTNYGYT
>TRBV7-9|-|TRBJ2-2
ASSLKTSGSYLTGELF
>TRBV5-4|-|TRBJ2-4
ASSLEPGKAKNIQY
>TRBV28|-|TRBJ2-5
ASSLSGPTGGEILETQY
>TRBV5-1|-|TRBJ2-5
ASSFGTGRETQY
>TRBV7-9|once|TRBJ2-1
ASRPGGNEQF
>TRBV4-3|-|TRBJ2-7
ASSQGVTGIPGSGEQY